Many counts were recorded for the clone carrying this T cell receptor (beta chain). Antigen: not known. The record originates from a study of early T cells in non-severe SARS-CoV-2 infection. General study results and limits: VDJdb matching skewed toward anti-spike CD8 responses, missing private and CD4 specificities.

This CDR3 is 12 amino acids long. Germline CDR1 SQVTM, CDR2 ANQGSEA. The V end was cut by 1 base, the J end by 11 bases, with 11 bases between. As part of library construction, unique molecular identifiers were attached to individual cDNA molecules. Using its own MiXCR run on the 5' RACE reads, TCRdb lists one record per CDR3 protein. Of 40,000 to 50,000 distinct CDR3 sequences in the sample, around a tenth were seen once. The chain joins TRBV29-1 to TRBJ1-4, with a weak D call TRBD1 (5 bases). The clonotype was recovered from an adult who was a healthcare worker with PCR-confirmed SARS-CoV-2 infection or an uninfected control (not recorded which). The material sequenced was whole blood. The CDR3 loop reads CSVEATQGKLFF. CDR3 DNA sequence: TGCAGCGTTGAAGCCACCCAGGGTAAACTGTTTTTT.